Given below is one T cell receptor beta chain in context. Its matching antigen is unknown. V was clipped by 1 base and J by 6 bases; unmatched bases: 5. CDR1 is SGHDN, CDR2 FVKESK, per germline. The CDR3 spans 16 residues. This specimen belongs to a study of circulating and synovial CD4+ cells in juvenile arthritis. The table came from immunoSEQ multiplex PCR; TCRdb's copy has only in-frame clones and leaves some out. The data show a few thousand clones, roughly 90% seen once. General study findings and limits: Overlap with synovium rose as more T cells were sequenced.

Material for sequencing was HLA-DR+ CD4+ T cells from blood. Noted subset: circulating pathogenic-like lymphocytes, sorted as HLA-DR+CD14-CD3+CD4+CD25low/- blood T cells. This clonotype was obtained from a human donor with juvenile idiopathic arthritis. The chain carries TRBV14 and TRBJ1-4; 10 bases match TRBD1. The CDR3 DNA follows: TGTGCCAGCAGCCAAGCGCGGACAGGGGGGCATGAAAAACTGTTTTTT. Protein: CASSQARTGGHEKLFF.